Below, one T cell receptor beta chain is given with its context. The PCR had 60 Vbeta and 13 Jbeta primers. Here immunoSEQ multiplex PCR was the method, and the copy in TCRdb shows in-frame clones only, minus some. The profile covers around 84,000 clones, with 70% to 80% appearing a single time and around 3.4% taken by the ten largest. This specimen comes from a study of cytomegalovirus exposure and HLA in healthy donors. The receptor was isolated from a man aged 50 to 59 in good health and CMV-seronegative. The sequenced sample consisted of PBMCs.

In nucleotides, the CDR3 is TGTGCCAGTAGTTCCGACGGCGGTCAGCCCCAGCATTTT. It specifies CASSSDGGQPQHF. The rearrangement uses TRBV19 and TRBJ1-5; D not resolved. CDR3 length equals 13 residues. V was cut by 5 bases and J by 6 bases, with 11 bases left in between. CDR1 and CDR2 from the germline V gene are LNHDA and SQIVND (reference sequence).